This TCR beta chain was profiled in a study of blood T cell repertoires in COVID-19. On the study more broadly: The United States, Italy and Spain provided the acute and convalescent COVID-19 samples. From T cells, B-cell-depleted T cells, or PBMCs came the material, which was cDNA or gDNA.

Seattle patients were enrolled during active infection and followed longitudinally. In the study's own analysis: It was from reference gene primer amplification that nucleated cell counts were estimated. Using immunoSEQ multiplex PCR, the repertoire was profiled, and TCRdb retains in-frame clones only, with some absent. V, J and clone size reflect that table, while D and trimming were determined from the DNA. The data hold a few hundred thousand clones, with about 90% observed a single time. The sequence derives from a man younger than 30 with COVID-19, enrolled during active disease. Sequencing was done on a sample of peripheral blood.

The CDR3 protein is CASSGFLPGTLFESYEQYF. CDR3 DNA: TGTGCCAGCAGTGGCTTCTTACCCGGGACTCTATTCGAGTCCTACGAGCAGTACTTC. The chain links TRBV6-1 to TRBJ2-7; D may be TRBD2 (6 bases). V was pared by 4 bases and J by 1 base, with 26 bases between. In germline, CDR1 is MNHNS, CDR2 SASEGT. The CDR3 runs 19 residues.